These 6 T cell receptor beta chains came from one sample sequenced in a study of CD8+ T cells in alopecia areata. RNA, once extracted, was reverse transcribed into cDNA for use as the sequencing template. Only in-frame clones appear in the TCRdb table, and some are missing; sequencing was by immunoSEQ multiplex PCR. There are some 130,000 clones in the sample; approximately 49% occur only once, and over 15% lies in the top ten. The source material was CD8+ T cells sorted from blood, sampled at week 0. The receptors were gathered from a human donor with alopecia areata.

This clone was detected a few times. The gene calls are TRBV15 and TRBJ1-1; possibly TRBD1 for D (5 bases). In germline, CDR1 is LNHNV, CDR2 YYDKDF (reference sequence). The CDR3 is 14 residues long. The V gene lost 4 bases and the J gene lost 4 bases, with 13 bases spanning the gap. The DNA for the CDR3 is TGTGCCACCAGCATATGGGGCGGCGGCACTGAAGCTTTCTTT. Its translation: CATSIWGGGTEAFF.

The chain is built from TRBV27 and TRBJ2-6, with no clear D. This CDR3 is 15 amino acids long. Germline CDR1 reads MNHEY; CDR2 reads SMNVEV (reference sequence). Trimming took off 1 base at V and 2 bases at J, with 6 bases between the two ends. The CDR3: CASSLLRAGANVLTF. CDR3 coding DNA: TGTGCCAGCAGTTTATTACGGGCTGGGGCCAACGTCCTGACTTTC.

The chain links TRBV15 to TRBJ2-2; D gene ambiguous. CDR1 and CDR2 (germline): LNHNV, YYDKDF (reference sequence). V was shortened by 6 bases and J by 6 bases, with 11 bases between the two germline ends. The CDR3 is 13 amino acids. CDR3 sequence reads: CATRLLSAGELFF. CDR3 bases: TGTGCCACCAGGCTACTGTCCGCCGGGGAGCTGTTTTTT.

This chain uses TRBV7-2 with TRBJ2-5; D remains unclear. V gave up 5 bases and J gave up 3 bases, with 10 bases separating them. Germline assignment: CDR1 SGHTA and CDR2 FQGNSA. The CDR3 loop spans 13 amino acids. CDR3 in DNA: TGTGCCAGCAGCCCCGAACTTAAAGAGACCCAGTACTTC. This codes for CASSPELKETQYF. Supplemented by reference TRBV7-2 and TRBJ2-5, the full variable domain reads GAGVSQSPSNKVTEKGKDVELRCDPISGHTALYWYRQSLGQGLEFLIYFQGNSAPDKSGLPSDRFSAERTGGSVSTLTIQRTQQEDSAVYLCASSPELKETQYFGPGTRLLVL.

A few counts support this clone. This chain links TRBV7-2 with TRBJ1-2, with D possibly being TRBD1 (5 bases). CDR1 and CDR2 from the germline V gene are SGHTA and FQGNSA. V gave up 5 bases and J gave up 2 bases, with 21 bases separating them. The CDR3 sequence is 17 residues long. The CDR3 nucleotides read TGTGCCAGCAGCCCTAGCCTTCTGGGGCAGAAGAACTATGGCTACACCTTC. This encodes CASSPSLLGQKNYGYTF. Variable domain in full (rest from reference TRBV7-2 and TRBJ1-2): GAGVSQSPSNKVTEKGKDVELRCDPISGHTALYWYRQSLGQGLEFLIYFQGNSAPDKSGLPSDRFSAERTGGSVSTLTIQRTQQEDSAVYLCASSPSLLGQKNYGYTFGSGTRLTVV.

This chain connects TRBV4-3 to TRBJ1-2; D ambiguous. Trimming left V 0 bases short and J 4 bases short, with 12 bases between. Germline CDR1 and CDR2: LGHNA and YSLEER. The CDR3 consists of 15 residues. The CDR3, as DNA: TGCGCCAGCAGCCAAGATGGAACAGTATCCTATGGCTACACCTTC. This gives the protein CASSQDGTVSYGYTF.